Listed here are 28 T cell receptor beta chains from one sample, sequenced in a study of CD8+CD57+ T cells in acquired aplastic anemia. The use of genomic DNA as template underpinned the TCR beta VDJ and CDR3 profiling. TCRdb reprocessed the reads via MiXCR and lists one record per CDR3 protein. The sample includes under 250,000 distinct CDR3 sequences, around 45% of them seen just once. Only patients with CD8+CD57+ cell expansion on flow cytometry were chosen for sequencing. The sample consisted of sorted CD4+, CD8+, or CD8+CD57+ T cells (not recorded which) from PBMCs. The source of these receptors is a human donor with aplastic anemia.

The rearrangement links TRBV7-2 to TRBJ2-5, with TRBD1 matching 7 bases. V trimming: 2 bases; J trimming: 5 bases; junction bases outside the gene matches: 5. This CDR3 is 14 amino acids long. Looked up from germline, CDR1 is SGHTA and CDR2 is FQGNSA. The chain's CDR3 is CASSLLGGRETQYF. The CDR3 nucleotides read TGTGCCAGCAGCTTATTAGGGGGCCGGGAGACCCAGTACTTC.

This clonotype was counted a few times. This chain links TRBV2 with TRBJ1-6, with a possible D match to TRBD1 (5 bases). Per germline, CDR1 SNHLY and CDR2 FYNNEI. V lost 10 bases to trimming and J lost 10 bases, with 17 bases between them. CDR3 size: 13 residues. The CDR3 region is CAKPGQGGSPLHF. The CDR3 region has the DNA TGTGCCAAGCCGGGGCAGGGTGGCTCACCCCTCCACTTT.

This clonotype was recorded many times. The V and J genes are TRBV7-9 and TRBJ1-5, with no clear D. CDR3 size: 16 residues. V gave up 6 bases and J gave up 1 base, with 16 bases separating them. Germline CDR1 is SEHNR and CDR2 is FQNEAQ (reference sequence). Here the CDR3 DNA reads TGTGCCAGCAGTCCACTAGATCTGAGGAGCAATCAGCCCCAGCATTTT. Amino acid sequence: CASSPLDLRSNQPQHF.

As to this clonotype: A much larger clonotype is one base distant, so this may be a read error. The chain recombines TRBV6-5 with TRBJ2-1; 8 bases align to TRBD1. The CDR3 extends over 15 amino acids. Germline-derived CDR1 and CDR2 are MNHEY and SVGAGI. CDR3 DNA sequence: TGTGCCAACAGTATACCGGGACAGGCTTGGGATGAGCAGTTCTTC. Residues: CANSIPGQAWDEQFF.

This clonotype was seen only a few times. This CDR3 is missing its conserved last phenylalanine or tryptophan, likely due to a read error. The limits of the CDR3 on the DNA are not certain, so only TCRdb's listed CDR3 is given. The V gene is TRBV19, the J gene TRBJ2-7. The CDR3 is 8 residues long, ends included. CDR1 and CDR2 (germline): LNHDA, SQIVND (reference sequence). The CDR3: CASSIGYT.

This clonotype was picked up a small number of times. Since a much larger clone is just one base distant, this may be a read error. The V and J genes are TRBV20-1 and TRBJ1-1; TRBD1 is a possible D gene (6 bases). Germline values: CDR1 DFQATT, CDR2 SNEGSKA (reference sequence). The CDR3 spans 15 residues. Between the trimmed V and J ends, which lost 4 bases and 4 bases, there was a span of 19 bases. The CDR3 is CSAKEVVKGGTEAFF. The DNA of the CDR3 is TGCAGTGCTAAAGAAGTAGTGAAAGGGGGCACTGAAGCTTTCTTT.

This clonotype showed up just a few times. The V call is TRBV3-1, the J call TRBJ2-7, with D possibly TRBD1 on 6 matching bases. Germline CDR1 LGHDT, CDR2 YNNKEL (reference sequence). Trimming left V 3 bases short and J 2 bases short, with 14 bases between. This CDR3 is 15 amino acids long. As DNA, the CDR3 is TGTGCCAGCAGCCAGTACCGGGACAAAGCCTACGAGCAGTACTTC. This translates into CASSQYRDKAYEQYF.

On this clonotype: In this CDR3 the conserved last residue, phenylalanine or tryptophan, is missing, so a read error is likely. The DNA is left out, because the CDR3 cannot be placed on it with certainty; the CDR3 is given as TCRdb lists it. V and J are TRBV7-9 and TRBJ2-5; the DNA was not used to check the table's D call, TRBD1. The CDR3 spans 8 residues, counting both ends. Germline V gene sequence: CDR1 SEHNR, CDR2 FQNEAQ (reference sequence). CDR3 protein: CASSPPGV.

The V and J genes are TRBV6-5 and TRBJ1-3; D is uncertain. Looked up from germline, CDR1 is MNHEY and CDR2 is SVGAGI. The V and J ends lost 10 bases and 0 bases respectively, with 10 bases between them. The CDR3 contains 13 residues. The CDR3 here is CATGPNSGNTIYF. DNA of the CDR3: TGTGCCACCGGACCCAACTCTGGAAACACCATATATTTT.

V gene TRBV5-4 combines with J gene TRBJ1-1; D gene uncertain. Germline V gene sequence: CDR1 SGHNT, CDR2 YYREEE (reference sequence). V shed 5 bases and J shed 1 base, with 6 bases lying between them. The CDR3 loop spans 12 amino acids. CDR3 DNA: TGTGCCAGCAGAATAGGGAACACTGAAGCTTTCTTT. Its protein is CASRIGNTEAFF.

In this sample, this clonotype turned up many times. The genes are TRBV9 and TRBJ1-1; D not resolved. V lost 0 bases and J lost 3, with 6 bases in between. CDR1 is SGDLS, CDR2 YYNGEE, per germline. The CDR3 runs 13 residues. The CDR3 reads CASSVGRYTEAFF. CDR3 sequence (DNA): TGTGCCAGCAGCGTAGGAAGGTACACTGAAGCTTTCTTT. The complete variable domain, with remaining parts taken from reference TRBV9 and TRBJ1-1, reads DSGVTQTPKHLITATGQRVTLRCSPRSGDLSVYWYQQSLDQGLQFLIQYYNGEERAKGNILERFSAQQFPDLHSELNLSSLELGDSALYFCASSVGRYTEAFFGQGTRLTVV.

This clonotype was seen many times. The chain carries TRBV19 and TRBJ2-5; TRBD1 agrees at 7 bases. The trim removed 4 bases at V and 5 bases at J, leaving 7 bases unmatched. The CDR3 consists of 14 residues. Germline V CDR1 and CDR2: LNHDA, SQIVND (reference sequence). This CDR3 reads CASSTRQGLETQYF. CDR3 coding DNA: TGTGCCAGTAGTACTCGACAGGGTTTGGAGACCCAGTACTTC.

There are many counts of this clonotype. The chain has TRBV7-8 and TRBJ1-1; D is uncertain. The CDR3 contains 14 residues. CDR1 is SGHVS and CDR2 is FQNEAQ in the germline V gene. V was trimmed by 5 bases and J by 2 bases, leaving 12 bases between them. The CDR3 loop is CASSIDDFNTEAFF. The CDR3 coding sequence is TGTGCCAGCAGCATAGACGACTTTAACACTGAAGCTTTCTTT. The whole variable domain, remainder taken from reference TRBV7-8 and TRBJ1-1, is GAGVSQSPRYKVAKRGQDVALRCDPISGHVSLFWYQQALGQGPEFLTYFQNEAQLDKSGLPSDRFFAERPEGSVSTLKIQRTQQEDSAVYLCASSIDDFNTEAFFGQGTRLTVV.

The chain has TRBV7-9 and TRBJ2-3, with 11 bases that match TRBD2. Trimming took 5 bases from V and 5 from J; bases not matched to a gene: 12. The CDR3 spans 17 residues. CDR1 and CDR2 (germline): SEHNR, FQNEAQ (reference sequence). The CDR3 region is CASSTLASGGFGDTQYF. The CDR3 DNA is TGTGCCAGCAGCACCCTAGCTAGCGGGGGGTTTGGAGATACGCAGTATTTT.

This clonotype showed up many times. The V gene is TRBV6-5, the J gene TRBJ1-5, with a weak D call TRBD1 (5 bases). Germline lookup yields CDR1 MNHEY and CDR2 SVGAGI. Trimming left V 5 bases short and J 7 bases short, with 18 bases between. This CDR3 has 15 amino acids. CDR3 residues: CASSKEGMGDQPQHF. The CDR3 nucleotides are TGTGCCAGCAGTAAAGAGGGGATGGGGGACCAGCCCCAGCATTTT.

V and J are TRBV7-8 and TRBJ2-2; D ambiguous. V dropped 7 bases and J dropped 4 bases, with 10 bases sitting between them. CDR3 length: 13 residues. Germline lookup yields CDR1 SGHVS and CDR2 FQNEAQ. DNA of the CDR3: TGTGCCAGCAAGGTTGAAGGCACCGGGGAGCTGTTTTTT. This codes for CASKVEGTGELFF.

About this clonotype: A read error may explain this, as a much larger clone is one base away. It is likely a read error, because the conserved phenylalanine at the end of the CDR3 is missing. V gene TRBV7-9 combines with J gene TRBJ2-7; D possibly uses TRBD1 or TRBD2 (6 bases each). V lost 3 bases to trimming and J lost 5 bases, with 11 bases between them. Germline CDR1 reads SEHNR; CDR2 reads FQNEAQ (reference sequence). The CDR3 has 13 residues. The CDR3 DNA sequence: TGTGCCAGCAGCTTGGGGGGCCAGGACGAGCAGTACCTC. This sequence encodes CASSLGGQDEQYL.

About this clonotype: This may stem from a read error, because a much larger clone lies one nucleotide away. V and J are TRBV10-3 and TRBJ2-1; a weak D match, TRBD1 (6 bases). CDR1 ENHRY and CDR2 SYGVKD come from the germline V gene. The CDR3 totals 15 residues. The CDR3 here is CASSSMDRPFNEQFF. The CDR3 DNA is TGTGCCAGCAGTTCCATGGACAGACCATTTAATGAGCAGTTCTTC.

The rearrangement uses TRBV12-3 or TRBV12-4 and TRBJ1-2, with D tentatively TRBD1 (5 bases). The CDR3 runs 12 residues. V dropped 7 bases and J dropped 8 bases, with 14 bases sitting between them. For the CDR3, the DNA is TGTGCCAGCACCTTAGGGGTAGGGGGCTACACCTTC. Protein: CASTLGVGGYTF.

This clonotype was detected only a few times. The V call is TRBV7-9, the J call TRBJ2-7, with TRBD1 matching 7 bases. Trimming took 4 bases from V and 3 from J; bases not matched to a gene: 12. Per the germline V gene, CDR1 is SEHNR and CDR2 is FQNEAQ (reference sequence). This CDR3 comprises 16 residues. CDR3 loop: CASSSMTGSRNYEQYF. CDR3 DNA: TGTGCCAGCAGCTCTATGACAGGGAGTAGAAACTACGAGCAGTACTTC.

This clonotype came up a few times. The CDR3 DNA reads as TGTGCCAGCAGTGGGCGCTACGCGACAGAGAGTACCTACGAGCAGTACTTC. Residues: CASSGRYATESTYEQYF. The genes are TRBV25-1 and TRBJ2-7, with a possible D match to TRBD1 (5 bases). Trimming stripped 4 bases from V and 2 bases from J, with 21 bases between. This CDR3 contains 17 residues. Germline V gives CDR1 MGHDK, CDR2 SYGVNS.

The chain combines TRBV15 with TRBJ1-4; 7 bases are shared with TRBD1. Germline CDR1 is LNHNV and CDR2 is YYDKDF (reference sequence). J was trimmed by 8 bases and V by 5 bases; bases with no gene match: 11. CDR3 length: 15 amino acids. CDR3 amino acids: CATSGTVFLREKLFF. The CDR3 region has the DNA TGTGCCACCAGCGGGACAGTTTTTCTAAGGGAAAAACTGTTTTTT.

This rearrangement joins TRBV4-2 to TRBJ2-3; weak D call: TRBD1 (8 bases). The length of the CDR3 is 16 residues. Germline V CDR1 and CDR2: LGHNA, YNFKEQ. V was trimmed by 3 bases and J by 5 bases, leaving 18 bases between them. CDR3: CASSQEGTGGEDTQYF. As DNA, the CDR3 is TGTGCCAGCAGCCAGGAAGGAACAGGGGGGGAAGATACGCAGTATTTT.

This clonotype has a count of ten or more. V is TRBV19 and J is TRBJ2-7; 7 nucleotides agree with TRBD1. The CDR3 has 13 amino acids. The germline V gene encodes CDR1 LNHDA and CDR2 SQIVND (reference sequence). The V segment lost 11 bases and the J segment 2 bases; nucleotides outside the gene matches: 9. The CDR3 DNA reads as TGTGCCGCCCGGGACAGAAAGACCTACGAGCAGTACTTC. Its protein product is CAARDRKTYEQYF.

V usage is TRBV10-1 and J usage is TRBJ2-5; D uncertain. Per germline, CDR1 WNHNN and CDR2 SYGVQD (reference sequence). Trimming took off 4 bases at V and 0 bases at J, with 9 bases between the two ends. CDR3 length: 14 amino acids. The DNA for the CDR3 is TGCGCCAGCAGTGGAGCGCTGGACCAAGAGACCCAGTACTTC. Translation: CASSGALDQETQYF.

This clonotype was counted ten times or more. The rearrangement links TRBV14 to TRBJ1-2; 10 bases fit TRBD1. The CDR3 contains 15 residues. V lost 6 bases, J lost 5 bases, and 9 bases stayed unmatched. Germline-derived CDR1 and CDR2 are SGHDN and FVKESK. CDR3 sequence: CASRRTGGWGYGYTF. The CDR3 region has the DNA TGTGCCAGCAGGCGGACAGGGGGGTGGGGGTATGGCTACACCTTC.

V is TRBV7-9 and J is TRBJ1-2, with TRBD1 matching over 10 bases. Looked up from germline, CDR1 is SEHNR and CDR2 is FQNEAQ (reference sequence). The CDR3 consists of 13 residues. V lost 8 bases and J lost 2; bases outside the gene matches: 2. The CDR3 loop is CASAGQGNYGYTF. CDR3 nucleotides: TGTGCCAGCGCGGGACAGGGGAACTATGGCTACACCTTC. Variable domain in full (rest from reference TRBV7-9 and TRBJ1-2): DTGVSQNPRHKITKRGQNVTFRCDPISEHNRLYWYRQTLGQGPEFLTYFQNEAQLEKSRLLSDRFSAERPKGSFSTLEIQRTEQGDSAMYLCASAGQGNYGYTFGSGTRLTVV.

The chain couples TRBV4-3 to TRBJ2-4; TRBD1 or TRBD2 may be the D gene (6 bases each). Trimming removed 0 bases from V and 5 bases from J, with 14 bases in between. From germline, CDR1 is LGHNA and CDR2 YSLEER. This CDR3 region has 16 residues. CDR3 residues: CASSQEITGAENIQYF. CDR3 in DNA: TGCGCCAGCAGCCAAGAGATCACGGGGGCAGAAAACATTCAGTACTTC.